This paragraph covers one T cell receptor beta chain sequence. This clonotype was seen many times. Its antigen has not been determined. No qualities accompany the bases; no much larger clone lies one base away. The record originates from a study of blood T cells in healthy people across ages (dated by TCRdb to the mid-2010s). At the level of the whole study: Template switching captured roughly one uniquely barcoded TCR beta cDNA molecule per two T cells in model experiments. To track age-related changes in TCR beta repertoire diversity, the study relied on deep sequencing normalized with unique cDNA molecular identifiers. The donors were divided into four age groups: young (average around 16 years), middle-aged (under 40), aged (about 56) and long-lived (more than 75). To avoid experimental bias, donors of different ages were spread randomly across the sequencing lanes. Two additional independent replicas of 1 million unique cDNA reads from the same blood draw were analyzed for two donors (one aged 18 to 30 and one aged 80 or older). General findings and caveats noted by the study authors: Because profiling used bulk unsorted PBMCs, naive and antigen-experienced compartments could not be compared conclusively. The percentage of naive T cells measured by flow cytometry correlated strongly with observed TCR beta diversity. Observed TCR beta diversity per million T cells fell roughly linearly with age, and a significant reduction was already apparent by age roughly 40. Estimates of total diversity from one million sequenced T cells were regarded as lower bounds and underestimates. The long-lived group showed more naive CD4+ T cells, fewer expanded clones and increased TCR diversity than the aged group, suggesting age selection. Because the CMV infection status of the donors was unknown, age-related changes in expanded clonotypes may potentially have been confounded.

The library was produced with 5' RACE. Data came from an Illumina HiSeq 2500. The second PCR ran for about 6 to 12 cycles and used a J-beta primer mix along with a sample-barcoded 5' primer. Each TCR beta cDNA molecule received a unique molecular identifier from a template-switch 5' adaptor carrying 12 random nucleotides. Each sample yielded at least 3 million CDR3-containing paired-end reads. First-strand cDNA was synthesized from all RNA with the Mint cDNA synthesis kit, primed by a TRBC-specific oligonucleotide. All cDNA was treated with uracil-DNA glycosylase and then went through a first 18-cycle PCR with the universal primers M1SS and BC2_uni_R. The authors' pipeline ran thus. Each sample was normalized by randomly selecting 1 million high-quality reads, each carrying a distinct molecular identifier. Reads with shared molecular identifiers were discarded instead of being binned into consensus sequences. MiTCR, set to a Q25 quality threshold and the strictest error-elimination algorithm, was used for CDR3 identification, clonotype clustering and error correction. Lower-bound total TCR beta diversity was estimated with a nonparametric unseen species model using Euler transformation. Using fastp trimming at Q25 and MiXCR clonotype assembly, TCRdb reanalyzed the public sequencing data and kept in-frame beta chains. Rows are unified per CDR3 protein, each entry keeping the most common DNA and genes. Clone size and V and J calls follow TCRdb, not the original study. The sample profile shows 630,000 or so distinct CDR3 sequences; roughly 32% of them were found once. Over 15% of the sample lies in the top ten.

Systemically healthy Caucasian individuals from Russia, 35 to 40 in total and aged about 6 to 100 years, were included as donors. Each donor gave approximately 9.4 milliliters of peripheral blood, drawn into EDTA-treated Vacutainer tubes. Ficoll-Paque density-gradient centrifugation was used to isolate PBMCs, with at least 6.5 million per sample. Total RNA was extracted from PBMCs with Trizol reagent, with at least 5.5 micrograms obtained per sample. For every donor, flow cytometry on a PBMC aliquot measured the percentage of naive CD45RAhigh/CD27high T cells. From the cysteine up to the phenylalanine, the CDR3 has a length of 12 residues. Only CDR3 DNA remains: 36 bases, in frame from the first base. V was cut back by 8 bases and J by 7 bases, leaving a gap of 9 bases between them. Sequences SGHVS (CDR1) and FQNEAQ (CDR2) are obtained from the germline V gene.

This sequence was found in a woman older than 75 in good health. Donor details come from another sample of the same person, matched by shared clones. Source material: blood. The sequence is built from TRBV7-8 and TRBJ1-6, with no reliable assignment of the D segment. This receptor has the CDR3 CASRVSNSPLHF. The DNA sequence is given as TGTGCCAGCCGGGTGAGCAATTCACCCCTCCACTTT.